Sequencing of this TCR beta chain was carried out in a study of early T cells in non-severe SARS-CoV-2 infection. Study-level information: Investigators sequenced bulk RNA drawn from unsorted whole blood, and chains remained unpaired. Study outcomes and limitations: The VDJdb matching leaned toward anti-spike CD8 responses and overlooked private and CD4 specificities.

In the case of this clonotype: Its matching antigen is unknown.

MiXCR was run by TCRdb on the 5' RACE reads, yielding one entry per CDR3 protein. Here the sample spans around 99,000 distinct CDR3 sequences, around 10% being singletons. The sequenced sample consisted of whole blood. The clonotype was recovered from an adult who was a healthcare worker with PCR-confirmed SARS-CoV-2 infection or an uninfected control (not recorded which).

The CDR3: CSESPSFTDTQYF. The CDR3 bases are TGCAGCGAAAGTCCATCCTTCACAGATACGCAGTATTTT. The chain couples TRBV20-1 to TRBJ2-3; D gene uncertain. Germline V lookup: CDR1 DFQATT, CDR2 SNEGSKA (reference sequence). The CDR3 runs to 13 residues.